This TCR beta chain originates from a study of blood T cell repertoires in COVID-19. Study background: Donors in the United States, Italy and Spain gave samples during acute or convalescent COVID-19.

The repertoire was sequenced with immunoSEQ multiplex PCR; TCRdb's copy has only in-frame clones and lacks some. The data hold about 300,000 clones, with about nine tenths observed a single time. The specimen was peripheral blood. The sequence derives from a woman in her 30s with COVID-19, enrolled during active disease.

CDR3 in amino acids: CASSPQGQYSGNTIYF. The CDR3 region has the DNA TGTGCCAGCTCACCACAGGGACAGTACTCTGGAAACACCATATATTTT. This chain uses TRBV18 with TRBJ1-3; 7 bases map to TRBD1. CDR3 length: 16 residues. In germline, CDR1 is KGHSH, CDR2 LQKENI. Losses at the gene ends were 1 base for V and 0 bases for J; bases not matched to a gene: 3.